Below, one T cell receptor beta chain is given with its context. These data belong to a study of OX40 agonist ivuxolimab in advanced cancers. Only in-frame clones appear in the TCRdb table, and some are missing; sequencing was by immunoSEQ multiplex PCR. The repertoire includes 80,000 or so clones, about 85% of them detected once, and 2.4% sits in the top ten. The CDR3 loop spans 14 amino acids. J lost 4 bases, V lost 0 bases, and 1 base had no gene match. In germline, CDR1 is SGHRS, CDR2 YFSETQ. The rearrangement links TRBV5-1 to TRBJ1-1, with 9 bases aligning to TRBD1. The starting material was CD4+ or CD8+ T cells sorted from blood, obtained in a trial of the OX40 agonist ivuxolimab. The clonotype was recovered from an adult with an advanced solid tumor such as melanoma, head and neck, liver or kidney cancer. The CDR3 loop is CASSLGQGGTEAFF. The CDR3 nucleotides read TGCGCCAGCAGCTTGGGACAGGGGGGCACTGAAGCTTTCTTT.